Shown below are 18 T cell receptor beta chains from a single sample sequenced in a study of cytomegalovirus exposure and HLA in healthy donors. Primers: 60 Vbeta forward and 13 Jbeta reverse. Libraries were prepared by immunoSEQ multiplex PCR; TCRdb keeps only in-frame clonotypes and omits some of them. The sample includes some 120,000 clones, 77% of them seen just once. Sequenced material: PBMCs. The receptors were sampled from a human donor in good health.

The chain carries TRBV7-2 and TRBJ2-2; 7 bases align to TRBD2. Germline CDR1 is SGHTA and CDR2 is FQGNSA. The CDR3 is made up of 16 amino acids. The V segment lost 5 bases and the J segment 5 bases; nucleotides outside the gene matches: 11. The CDR3 protein is CASSQPAREWTGELFF. Here the CDR3 DNA reads TGTGCCAGCAGCCAGCCTGCGCGGGAGTGGACCGGGGAGCTGTTTTTT.

The V call is TRBV11-3, the J call TRBJ1-1; D gene ambiguous. V lost 2 bases and J 2 bases, leaving 6 bases between the germline ends. There are 13 residues in the CDR3. Germline assignment: CDR1 SGHNT and CDR2 YENEEA. This chain's CDR3 is CASSLQVNTEAFF. For the CDR3, the DNA is TGTGCCAGCAGCTTACAGGTTAACACTGAAGCTTTCTTT.

The rearrangement links TRBV18 to TRBJ2-5; 7 nucleotides line up with TRBD1. CDR3 length: 15 amino acids. CDR1 is KGHSH, CDR2 LQKENI, per germline. Losses at the gene ends were 0 bases for V and 1 base for J; bases not matched to a gene: 2. The CDR3 here is CASSPPRTGQETQYF. Here the CDR3 DNA reads TGTGCCAGCTCACCACCTAGGACAGGCCAAGAGACCCAGTACTTC.

This chain links TRBV21-1 with TRBJ2-2; the table assigns TRBD1, which was not confirmed against the DNA. TRBV21-1 is a pseudogene segment. This CDR3 is built from 15 residues. The CDR3 sequence: CASTNRTGCTGELFF. In DNA, the CDR3 is TGTGCCAGCACCAACAGGACAGGGTGCACCGGGGAGCTGTTTTTT.

The rearrangement links TRBV19 to TRBJ1-2, with D possibly TRBD1 on 6 matching bases. V was clipped by 1 base and J by 3 bases, with 9 bases between them. The CDR3 consists of 14 residues. Germline assignment: CDR1 LNHDA and CDR2 SQIVND (reference sequence). This CDR3 is CASSIGGGDYGYTF. CDR3 bases: TGTGCCAGTAGTATAGGCGGGGGCGACTATGGCTACACCTTC.

The rearrangement links TRBV5-1 to TRBJ2-7; TRBD2 matches at 9 bases. Germline CDR1 SGHRS, CDR2 YFSETQ. The V and J ends lost 4 bases and 3 bases, in that order; junction bases with no gene match: 11. The CDR3 has 16 residues. The CDR3 here is CASSGGPSGNNYEQYF. The CDR3 DNA follows: TGCGCCAGCAGCGGGGGTCCTAGCGGGAATAACTACGAGCAGTACTTC.

This sequence joins TRBV5-1 and TRBJ2-2, with 15 nucleotides matching TRBD2. This CDR3 spans 17 amino acids. CDR1 is SGHRS and CDR2 is YFSETQ in the germline V gene. Trimming removed 4 bases from V and 3 bases from J; junction bases left unmatched: 4. The chain's CDR3 is CASSPGLAGGHTGELFF. In DNA form, the CDR3 reads TGCGCCAGCAGCCCCGGACTAGCGGGAGGGCACACCGGGGAGCTGTTTTTT. The variable domain in full, completed from reference TRBV5-1 and TRBJ2-2, reads KAGVTQTPRYLIKTRGQQVTLSCSPISGHRSVSWYQQTPGQGLQFLFEYFSETQRNKGNFPGRFSGRQFSNSRSEMNVSTLELGDSALYLCASSPGLAGGHTGELFFGEGSRLTVL.

The chain is built from TRBV7-9 and TRBJ1-1, with D possibly TRBD1 on 6 matching bases. With 4 bases removed from V and 7 bases from J, the gap between germline ends came to 10 bases. The CDR3 spans 12 residues. Germline lookup yields CDR1 SEHNR and CDR2 FQNEAQ (reference sequence). CDR3 residues: CASSSTGVEAFF. The CDR3 DNA sequence: TGTGCCAGCAGCTCGACAGGAGTTGAAGCTTTCTTT.

This rearrangement joins TRBV19 to TRBJ2-7; D might be TRBD2 (7 bases). V lost 4 bases and J lost 0, with 13 bases in between. Germline lookup yields CDR1 LNHDA and CDR2 SQIVND (reference sequence). This CDR3 is 15 amino acids long. This chain's CDR3 is CASSRGGESSYEQYF. The CDR3 region has the DNA TGTGCCAGTAGTAGAGGGGGGGAGAGCTCCTACGAGCAGTACTTC. The full variable domain, its missing parts supplied by reference TRBV19 and TRBJ2-7, is DGGITQSPKYLFRKEGQNVTLSCEQNLNHDAMYWYRQDPGQGLRLIYYSQIVNDFQKGDIAEGYSVSREKKESFPLTVTSAQKNPTAFYLCASSRGGESSYEQYFGPGTRLTVT.

The sample holds a few counts of this clone. This chain connects TRBV30 to TRBJ2-1; TRBD2 is a possible D gene (6 bases). Germline lookup yields CDR1 GTSNPN and CDR2 SVGIG (reference sequence). CDR3 size: 13 residues. Trimming cost V 3 bases and J 0 bases, with 6 bases left between them. The DNA for the CDR3 is TGTGCCTGGAGCGGGAGCTCCTACAATGAGCAGTTCTTC. Translating it yields CAWSGSSYNEQFF. Combining the CDR3 with reference TRBV30 and TRBJ2-1 gives the whole variable domain SQTIHQWPATLVQPVGSPLSLECTVEGTSNPNLYWYRQAAGRGLQLLFYSVGIGQISSEVPQNLSASRPQDRQFILSSKKLLLSDSGFYLCAWSGSSYNEQFFGPGTRLTVL.

The V and J genes are TRBV5-5 and TRBJ2-3; 13 bases map to TRBD2. Germline values: CDR1 SGHKS, CDR2 YYEKEE (reference sequence). V shed 3 bases and J 5 bases; nucleotides not matched to a gene: 3. The CDR3 is made up of 15 amino acids. CDR3 region: CASSWTSGSQDTQYF. The DNA of the CDR3 is TGTGCCAGCAGCTGGACTAGCGGGAGTCAAGATACGCAGTATTTT.

The rearrangement links TRBV28 to TRBJ2-4, with TRBD1 as a possible D gene (5 bases). The CDR3 extends over 12 amino acids. With 4 bases removed from V and 12 bases from J, the gap between germline ends came to 13 bases. Germline CDR1 MDHEN, CDR2 SYDVKM. The CDR3 DNA reads TGTGCCAGCAGTTCCCTGTCACAGGCTCAGTACTTC. Amino acid sequence: CASSSLSQAQYF.

This clone occurred once. The chain links TRBV7-9 to TRBJ2-3; D might be TRBD2 (7 bases). The CDR3 covers 15 residues. The germline V gene encodes CDR1 SEHNR and CDR2 FQNEAQ (reference sequence). Trimming stripped 0 bases from V and 4 bases from J, with 11 bases between. Here the CDR3 DNA reads TGTGCCAGCAGCTTAGCGGGGGGGCGCTCAGATACGCAGTATTTT. It encodes CASSLAGGRSDTQYF.

This chain uses TRBV7-6 with TRBJ2-3; 9 positions agree with TRBD1. J lost 1 base, V lost 5 bases, and 4 bases had no gene match. CDR3 length: 15 residues. Germline V gene sequence: CDR1 SGHVS, CDR2 FNYEAQ. The CDR3 bases are TGTGCCAGCAGCCAGAACAGGGGGCGCACAGATACGCAGTATTTT. Translation: CASSQNRGRTDTQYF.

In DNA, the CDR3 is TGTGCCATAGGAAGAGACTGGGGAGGGACCTACGAGCAGTACTTC. Translating gives CAIGRDWGGTYEQYF. V gene TRBV10-3 combines with J gene TRBJ2-7, with 7 nucleotides matching TRBD2. CDR3 length: 15 residues. Germline assignment: CDR1 ENHRY and CDR2 SYGVKD. Trimming at V came to 9 bases and at J to 2 bases, leaving 13 bases not matched to a gene.

This clone turned up a few times. The chain combines TRBV7-2 with TRBJ2-5, with D unresolved. V lost 1 base and J 2 bases, leaving 5 bases between the germline ends. CDR3 length: 13 amino acids. Per germline, CDR1 SGHTA and CDR2 FQGNSA. The DNA of the CDR3 is TGTGCCAGCAGCTTAGTCCCGCAAGAGACCCAGTACTTC. Protein product: CASSLVPQETQYF.

This clone was seen only a few times. The chain employs TRBV28 and TRBJ1-5; D is unresolved. This CDR3 spans 13 amino acids. Germline values: CDR1 MDHEN, CDR2 SYDVKM. V gave up 5 bases and J gave up 4 bases, with 9 bases separating them. For the CDR3, the DNA is TGTGCCAGCAGTATTCCGAGGAATCAGCCCCAGCATTTT. Protein product: CASSIPRNQPQHF.

The V gene is TRBV28, the J gene TRBJ1-4; D unresolved. Per the germline V gene, CDR1 is MDHEN and CDR2 is SYDVKM. CDR3 length equals 13 residues. V dropped 3 bases and J dropped 13 bases, with 15 bases sitting between them. This CDR3 is CASSFESPNRLFF. The CDR3 DNA is TGTGCCAGCAGTTTTGAGTCCCCAAACCGACTGTTTTTT.